This T cell receptor (beta chain) was found in a study of T-cell reconstitution after alpha-beta-depleted transplantation in children. For TCRbeta, the library was prepared with unique molecular identifiers. TCRdb redid the calling of the PCR reads with MiXCR, one entry per CDR3 protein. The table has around 340,000 distinct CDR3 sequences, about an eighth seen once. The germline gives CDR1 DFQATT, CDR2 SNEGSKA (reference sequence). V lost 6 bases and J lost 0; bases outside the gene matches: 11. CDR3 length: 16 residues. This clonotype was seen a handful of times. The clonotype comes from a human donor who donated a stem cell graft to a child with Fanconi anemia. The J gene is TRBJ2-3, the V gene TRBV20-1, with 8 bases matching TRBD1. The sample in question was PBMCs, obtained from the stem cell graft. CDR3 nucleotides: TGCAGTGCCAGCCACGGGACAGGATCTAGCACAGATACGCAGTATTTT. It codes for CSASHGTGSSTDTQYF.